This TCR beta chain was recovered during a study of T cell changes during pregnancy in multiple sclerosis. CDR1 SGHNT and CDR2 YYREEE come from the germline V gene (reference sequence). The CDR3 consists of 14 residues. V lost 0 bases and J lost 4, with 10 bases in between. The protocol was immunoSEQ multiplex PCR, while the TCRdb copy is restricted to in-frame clones and leaves out a portion. The profile shows 45,000 to 65,000 clones, around 90% of them singletons. This sequence was found in a female donor in good health, enrolled as a control in a pregnancy study. Sequenced here: peripheral blood, sampled after pregnancy. The chain is built from TRBV5-4 and TRBJ1-1, with D perhaps matching TRBD1 (5 bases). CDR3 amino acids: CASSLGTIGTEAFF. The CDR3 bases are TGTGCCAGCAGCTTGGGGACAATCGGCACTGAAGCTTTCTTT.